Below, 12 T cell receptor beta chains from the same sample are listed, as sequenced in a study of control samples from healthy donors and cancer patients. Assay used: immunoSEQ multiplex PCR; TCRdb lists only in-frame clones, some missing. The data hold 75,000 or so clones, with approximately 90% observed a single time. Sequencing used PBMCs. These receptors were taken from a man in his 60s with colorectal cancer.

The V call is TRBV7-6, the J call TRBJ2-5, with TRBD2 identical over 11 bases. This CDR3 is built from 15 residues. Germline values: CDR1 SGHVS, CDR2 FNYEAQ. Trimming took 3 bases from V and 2 from J; bases not matched to a gene: 2. Here the CDR3 reads CASSFRLAGQETQYF. CDR3 in DNA: TGTGCCAGCAGCTTCAGACTAGCGGGGCAAGAGACCCAGTACTTC.

The chain employs TRBV27 and TRBJ2-2; 10 bases align to TRBD2. With V trimmed by 1 base and J by 5 bases, 4 bases remained unmatched. The CDR3 is 16 residues long. The germline V gene has CDR1 MNHEY and CDR2 SMNVEV (reference sequence). The CDR3 reads CASSLYSSGGTGELFF. In nucleotides, the CDR3 is TGTGCCAGCAGTTTATACTCTAGCGGGGGAACCGGGGAGCTGTTTTTT.

The chain links TRBV27 to TRBJ2-3; 8 positions match TRBD2. The J segment lost 4 bases and the V segment lost 3 bases, leaving 3 bases of the junction unmatched. Germline V gene sequence: CDR1 MNHEY, CDR2 SMNVEV (reference sequence). This CDR3 has 14 amino acids. CDR3: CASSFTAGADTQYF. The CDR3 DNA reads as TGTGCCAGCAGTTTCACAGCGGGAGCAGATACGCAGTATTTT.

This clone was counted a single time. The V call is TRBV11-2, the J call TRBJ2-5; TRBD2 agrees at 8 bases. The germline gives CDR1 SGHAT, CDR2 FQNNGV. V gave up 5 bases and J gave up 4 bases; unmatched junction bases: 12. CDR3 length equals 16 residues. The DNA for the CDR3 is TGTGCCAGCAGCCCAGGGTGGTCCAGCGGGGGAGAGACCCAGTACTTC. It yields the protein CASSPGWSSGGETQYF.

The chain links TRBV18 to TRBJ1-3, with D tentatively TRBD1 (5 bases). The germline gives CDR1 KGHSH, CDR2 LQKENI. V was trimmed by 5 bases and J by 0 bases, leaving 20 bases between them. The CDR3 is 18 residues long. For the CDR3, the DNA is TGTGCCAGCTCATTTATCAGAGGGGAAAGGGCCTCTGGAAACACCATATATTTT. Translated, it gives CASSFIRGERASGNTIYF.

The chain carries TRBV29-1 and TRBJ1-3, with a possible D match to TRBD1 (6 bases). Trimming pared 4 bases from V and 3 bases from J, leaving 10 bases between. The germline V gene has CDR1 SQVTM and CDR2 ANQGSEA. This CDR3 contains 13 residues. CDR3 sequence: CSVGGGSGNTIYF. The CDR3 DNA is TGCAGCGTTGGCGGGGGCAGTGGAAACACCATATATTTT.

V usage is TRBV4-2 and J usage is TRBJ1-2; D call uncertain. From germline, CDR1 is LGHNA and CDR2 YNFKEQ. The CDR3 consists of 16 residues. Trimming removed 0 bases from V and 7 bases from J, with 18 bases in between. Here the CDR3 DNA reads TGTGCCAGCAGCCAAGATCCCGCGGGAACACGGGGTGGCTACACCTTC. This gives the protein CASSQDPAGTRGGYTF.

The chain links TRBV13 to TRBJ2-1; 7 nucleotides align to TRBD2. J was trimmed by 0 bases and V by 7 bases; bases with no gene match: 6. The CDR3 runs 15 residues. Germline CDR1 is PRHDT and CDR2 is FYEKMQ (reference sequence). CDR3 nucleotides: TGTGCCAGCACCTTTCTAGCGGCCTCCTACAATGAGCAGTTCTTC. This sequence encodes CASTFLAASYNEQFF.

The CDR3 loop reads CASSQDVVAGGASTDTQYF. CDR3 sequence (DNA): TGCGCCAGCAGCCAAGATGTGGTAGCGGGGGGTGCAAGCACAGATACGCAGTATTTT. The chain joins TRBV4-3 to TRBJ2-3; 10 positions agree with TRBD2. The V and J ends lost 0 bases and 0 bases, in that order; junction bases with no gene match: 9. The germline gives CDR1 LGHNA, CDR2 YSLEER. The CDR3 has 19 residues.

The genes are TRBV28 and TRBJ2-4; maybe TRBD1 (6 bases). The CDR3 consists of 13 residues. V lost 4 bases and J 9 bases, leaving 13 bases between the germline ends. The germline V gene encodes CDR1 MDHEN and CDR2 SYDVKM. Here the CDR3 reads CASSSRDIGIQYF. In DNA, the CDR3 is TGTGCCAGCAGTTCCCGGGACATAGGCATTCAGTACTTC.

The rearrangement joins TRBV7-3 to TRBJ2-1; 9 bases fit TRBD1. The germline CDR1 and CDR2 sequences are SGHTA and FQGTGA. The J segment lost 4 bases and the V segment lost 2 bases, leaving 0 bases of the junction unmatched. This CDR3 has 14 residues. The CDR3 DNA is TGTGCCAGCAGCTTAGACAGGGGGTACAATGAGCAGTTCTTC. The encoded protein is CASSLDRGYNEQFF.

The chain uses TRBV7-8 and TRBJ2-1; 9 bases match TRBD2. CDR1 is SGHVS and CDR2 is FQNEAQ in the germline V gene. The CDR3 spans 18 residues. V was pared by 5 bases and J by 0 bases, with 11 bases of the junction left unmatched. The CDR3 DNA follows: TGTGCCAGCAGCCCTGACCTAGCGGGGCAGTACTCCTACAATGAGCAGTTCTTC. Its protein is CASSPDLAGQYSYNEQFF.